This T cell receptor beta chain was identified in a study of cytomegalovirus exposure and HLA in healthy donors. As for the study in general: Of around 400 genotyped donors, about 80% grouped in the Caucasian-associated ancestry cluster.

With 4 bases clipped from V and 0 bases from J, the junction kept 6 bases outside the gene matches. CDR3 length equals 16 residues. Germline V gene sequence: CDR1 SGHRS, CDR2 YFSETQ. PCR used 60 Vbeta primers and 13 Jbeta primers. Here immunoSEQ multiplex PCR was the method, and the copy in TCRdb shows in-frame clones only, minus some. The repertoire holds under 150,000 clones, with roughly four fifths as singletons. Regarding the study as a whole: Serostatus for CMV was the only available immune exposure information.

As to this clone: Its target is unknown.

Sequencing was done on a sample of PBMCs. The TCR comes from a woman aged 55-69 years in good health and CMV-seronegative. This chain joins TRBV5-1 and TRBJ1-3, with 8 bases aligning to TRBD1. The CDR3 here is CASSLGQAGSGNTIYF. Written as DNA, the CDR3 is TGCGCCAGCAGCCTGGGACAGGCCGGCTCTGGAAACACCATATATTTT.